This T cell receptor (beta chain) was documented in a study of shared clonotypes between healthy human individuals. CD8 cells regarded as naive lacked CD45RO, were positively chosen for CCR7, and omitted terminally differentiated effector memory CD45RA+ cells. Germline V CDR1 and CDR2: MNHNY, SVGAGI (reference sequence). With 1 base removed from V and 8 bases from J, the gap between germline ends came to 12 bases. This CDR3 region has 14 residues. Repertoires were generated with immunoSEQ multiplex PCR, while TCRdb's copy carries only in-frame clones and drops some. The sample consists of around 2,000,000 clones, around 96% of them appearing once.

The chain combines TRBV6-6 with TRBJ1-5; TRBD1 might be the D (5 bases). Sequenced input: naive CD8+ T cells sorted from blood. This TCR was recovered from a man aged 18 to 29 in good health. CDR3 loop: CASSYLSGGEPQHF. The CDR3 region has the DNA TGTGCCAGCAGTTACTTGAGCGGGGGTGAGCCCCAGCATTTT.